This is a list of T cell receptor beta chains from one sample in a study of blood T cell repertoires in COVID-19. Repertoires were generated with immunoSEQ multiplex PCR, while TCRdb's copy carries only in-frame clones and drops some. The sample has roughly 12,000 clones, approximately 73% seen once. Sequencing used peripheral blood. These receptor sequences come from a human donor in a cohort sampled during active COVID-19. Both conserved end residues are part of each CDR3. Fields, in order: J gene, V gene, D gene, clone size, CDR3 DNA, CDR3 protein. D genes are given only for firm matches. The size field is filled for only some rows; it gives once, few, many or a size class.

>TRBJ2-7|TRBV28|TRBD2|once
TGTGCCACCAAAGCGGGAGGCCTCTCCTACGAGCAGTACTTC
CATKAGGLSYEQYF
>TRBJ2-1|TRBV9|TRBD2|.
TGTGCCAGCAGCGGGGGGACTAGTGGGTATGAGCAGTTCTTC
CASSGGTSGYEQFF
>TRBJ2-4|TRBV24-1|.|.
TGTGCCACCAGTGACTATCAAAACATTCAGTACTTC
CATSDYQNIQYF
>TRBJ2-2|TRBV7-7|TRBD2|.
TGTGCCAGCAGCTTATCCGGGACTAGCGTGACCGGGGAGCTGTTTTTT
CASSLSGTSVTGELFF
>TRBJ2-5|TRBV9|TRBD2|.
TGTGCCAGCAGCGTAGGGACTAGCGCGCAAGAGACCCAGTACTTC
CASSVGTSAQETQYF
>TRBJ2-5|TRBV5-1|TRBD2|few
TGCGCCAGCAGCTTGAGCGGGGGTGCGACAGAGACCCAGTACTTC
CASSLSGGATETQYF
>TRBJ2-2|TRBV5-4|.|few
TGTGCCAGCAGGAAGGGGAAAAACACCGGGGAGCTGTTTTTT
CASRKGKNTGELFF
>TRBJ2-2|TRBV28|TRBD2|.
TGTGCCAGCATCACCCGGGGGGTGGCCGGGGAGCTGTTTTTT
CASITRGVAGELFF
>TRBJ2-7|TRBV5-1|.|once
TGCGCCAGCAGCGTGCTGTCGGGTTACTCCTACGAGCAGTACTTC
CASSVLSGYSYEQYF
>TRBJ2-7|TRBV4-1|.|.
TGCGCCAGCAGCCAAGCGGTGGAGTTCTACGAGCAGTACTTC
CASSQAVEFYEQYF
>TRBJ2-7|TRBV28|TRBD2|.
TGTGCGTGCGGGAGAGGCGCTGGGTACTACGAGCAGTACTTC
CACGRGAGYYEQYF
>TRBJ2-3|TRBV29-1|.|.
TGCAGCGTTGAAAGCGCCGGAGATACGCAGTATTTT
CSVESAGDTQYF
>TRBJ1-1|TRBV19|TRBD1|.
TGTGCCAGTAAGTTCCTAGGGAGGGACAGGGCGAACACTGAAGCTTTCTTT
CASKFLGRDRANTEAFF
>TRBJ2-5|TRBV6-5|.|.
TGTGCCAGCAGTTACTCGTCAGGGACTCAGACCCAGTACTTC
CASSYSSGTQTQYF
>TRBJ2-7|TRBV2|.|.
TGTGCCAGCAGTGAGGGCCTCTACGAGCAGTACTTC
CASSEGLYEQYF
>TRBJ2-7|TRBV2|.|few
TGTGCCAGCGGGCTGGTGCGCTACGAGCAGTACTTC
CASGLVRYEQYF